The clone carrying this T cell receptor (beta chain) was observed a single time. Antigen specificity is unknown. These data belong to a study of T cell responses to AZD1222 COVID-19 vaccine. General observations from the study: Spike-specific TCR breadth rose after two AZD1222 doses, and depth rose as well. Close to half of spike-specific TCRs reportedly recognize unmutated variant regions. Spike was spanned by vaccine-associated CD4 TCRs, which were dominant at 160-218 and 743-854. Repertoires were obtained solely post-peak T cell response.

Sequenced by immunoSEQ multiplex PCR; TCRdb stores in-frame clones only, minus some. There are roughly 150,000 clones in the sample; 90% to 95% occur only once, and under 10% lies in the top ten. In germline, CDR1 is SGHDT, CDR2 YYEEEE. CDR3 length equals 16 residues. Losses at the gene ends were 3 bases for V and 2 bases for J; bases not matched to a gene: 5. The V call is TRBV5-6, the J call TRBJ1-2; 12 bases fit TRBD1. The sequencing used peripheral blood, collected on day 0 of AZD1222 vaccination. This TCR was sampled from an adult in good health. CDR3 sequence reads: CASSWDRGRGNYGYTF. Written as DNA, the CDR3 is TGTGCCAGCAGCTGGGACAGGGGGCGTGGGAACTATGGCTACACCTTC. Full variable domain (outside the CDR3, taken from reference TRBV5-6 and TRBJ1-2): DAGVTQSPTHLIKTRGQQVTLRCSPKSGHDTVSWYQQALGQGPQFIFQYYEEEERQRGNFPDRFSGHQFPNYSSELNVNALLLGDSALYLCASSWDRGRGNYGYTFGSGTRLTVV.